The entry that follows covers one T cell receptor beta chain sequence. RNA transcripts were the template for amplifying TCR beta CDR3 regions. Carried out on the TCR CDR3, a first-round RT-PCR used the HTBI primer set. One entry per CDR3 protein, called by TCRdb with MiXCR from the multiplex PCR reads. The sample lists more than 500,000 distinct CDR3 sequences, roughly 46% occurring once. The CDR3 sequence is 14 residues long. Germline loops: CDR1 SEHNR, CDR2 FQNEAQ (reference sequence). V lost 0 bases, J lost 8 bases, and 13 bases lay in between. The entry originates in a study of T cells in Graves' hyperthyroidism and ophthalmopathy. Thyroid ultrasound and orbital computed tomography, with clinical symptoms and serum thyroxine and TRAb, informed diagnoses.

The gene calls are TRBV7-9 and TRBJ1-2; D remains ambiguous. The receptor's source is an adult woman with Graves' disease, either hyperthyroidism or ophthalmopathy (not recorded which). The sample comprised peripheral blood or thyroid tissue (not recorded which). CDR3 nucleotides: TGTGCCAGCAGCTTAGCGCTATTGGCGCGGGGCTACACCTTC. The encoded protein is CASSLALLARGYTF.